The sequence of this TCR beta chain was determined in a study of blood T cells in healthy people across ages (dated by TCRdb to the mid-2010s). For context, the study as a whole: In model experiments, template switching captured roughly one uniquely barcoded TCR beta cDNA molecule for every two T cells. Donors were grouped into four age groups: young (average roughly 17 years), middle-aged (approximately 41), aged (around 60) and long-lived (about 89). Using deep sequencing normalized with unique cDNA molecular identifiers, the study measured how TCR beta repertoire diversity changes with age. Donors of different ages were randomly distributed across sequencing lanes to avoid experimental bias. Two additional independent replicas of 1 million unique cDNA reads from the same blood draw were analyzed for two donors (one aged 18 to 29 and one aged 80 or older).

The germline V gene specifies SGHRS as CDR1 and YFSETQ as CDR2. Taken from cysteine to phenylalanine, the CDR3 has 16 residues. Only the CDR3 DNA is retained, 48 bases long and in frame from the first base. The investigation overall reported the following: Donor CMV infection status was unknown, potentially confounding age-related changes in expanded clonotypes. Observed TCR beta diversity correlated strongly with the percentage of naive T cells measured by flow cytometry. Conclusive comparison of naive and antigen-experienced compartments was prevented by the profiling of bulk unsorted PBMCs. The long-lived group showed more naive CD4+ T cells, fewer expanded clones and increased TCR diversity than the aged group, suggesting age selection. Estimates of total diversity based on one million sequenced T cells were considered lower bounds and underestimates. Observed TCR beta diversity per million T cells fell roughly linearly with age, and a significant reduction was already apparent by age around 40.

Donors were 35 to 40 systemically healthy Caucasian individuals from Russia aged 6 to 90 years. Roughly 9 milliliters of peripheral blood were drawn from each donor into EDTA-treated Vacutainer tubes. Ficoll-Paque density-gradient centrifugation was used to isolate PBMCs, with at least 6 million per sample. Total RNA, at least 5 micrograms per sample, was extracted from PBMCs with Trizol reagent. For every donor, flow cytometry on a PBMC aliquot measured the percentage of naive CD45RAhigh/CD27high T cells. The library relied on 5' RACE. Sequencing took place on an Illumina HiSeq 2500. A second PCR of roughly 6 to 11 cycles was run with a J-beta primer mix and a sample-barcoded 5' primer. A template-switch 5' adaptor carrying 12 random nucleotides introduced a unique molecular identifier onto each TCR beta cDNA molecule. Each sample yielded at least 2.5 million CDR3-containing paired-end reads. First-strand cDNA synthesis was performed from all RNA using the Mint cDNA synthesis kit, with priming by a TRBC-specific oligonucleotide. All cDNA was treated with uracil-DNA glycosylase and then went through a first 18-cycle PCR with the universal primers M1SS and BC2_uni_R. The paper's data handling went like this. Each sample was normalized by randomly selecting 1 million high-quality reads, each carrying a distinct molecular identifier. Reads sharing molecular identifiers were discarded rather than binned into consensus sequences. MiTCR, run with a Q25 quality threshold and the strictest error-elimination algorithm, handled CDR3 identification, clonotype clustering and error correction. A nonparametric unseen species model with Euler transformation was used to estimate a lower bound on total TCR beta diversity. In TCRdb, the public reads were trimmed at Q25 with fastp and aligned with MiXCR, with productive beta chains retained. Every CDR3 protein is listed once, alongside the most common genes and DNA of its rows. The V and J calls follow TCRdb's processing rather than the paper's. For this sample there are around 1.5 million distinct CDR3 sequences; about 43% appear just once. The top ten clonotypes cover roughly 7.7% of the sample.

A remark on this clonotype: Its binding antigen is unknown. No qualities accompany the bases; no much larger clone lies one base away.

Sequencing was performed on blood. The chain uses TRBV5-1 and TRBJ2-4; 7 nucleotides in the junction match TRBD1. The DNA matches TRBJ2-7 better at its end, which makes the J call doubtful. The receptor comes from a woman younger than 35 in good health. The sequenced DNA: TGCGCCAGCAGCTCTAGGGCCGGACAGGTCTCCTACGAGCAGTACTTC. The resulting protein is CASSSRAGQVSYEQYF.